This record looks at one T cell receptor (beta chain) sequence and its context. The clone's antigen remains unknown. No clone much larger than this one lies a single base away; base qualities are absent. This record belongs to a study of T cells after yellow fever vaccination (dated by TCRdb to 2018 to 2020). In the study overall: The SMART-Seq v4 Ultra Low Input RNA kit was used to prepare libraries from fractions with low cell numbers. Bulk TCR alpha and beta repertoires were sequenced longitudinally to track T-cell clones before and after primary and booster YFV17D yellow fever vaccination. Two healthy male donors, one aged 18 to 30 and one aged 30 to 40 years, made up the cohort. Blood was drawn at multiple timepoints before and after primary and secondary immunization, with bulk PBMC replicates and cell subsets isolated. Overall study results and their limits: Most clones expanded after primary vaccination were re-detected after the booster (almost 97% of CD4 and roughly 87% of CD8), suggesting broad memory maintenance. A small fraction of clonotypes appeared in both the CD4 and CD8 compartments, likely as a result of convergent recombination. Compared with the primary T-cell response, the secondary T-cell response was faster but weaker, reaching its peak on day 5 rather than on day 15. Only two donors were included in the study, so the extent to which the findings can be generalized is limited. FACS-sorted repertoires could contain abundant contaminating clonotypes from the bulk population, so computational filtering was required.

The CDR3 holds 16 amino acids from the cysteine to the phenylalanine. Of the read, only the CDR3 DNA is kept; its 48 bases are in frame from base 1. The V and J ends are trimmed by 3 bases and 2 bases, leaving 16 bases between them. CDR1 SGHRS and CDR2 YFSETQ are derived from the germline V gene. Synthesis of TCR cDNA relied on 5'RACE template switching, a step that introduced a universal primer site along with unique molecular identifiers. cDNA synthesis was primed from both the TCR alpha and TCR beta constant segments. Library amplification used two PCR steps, and the second PCR step added sample barcodes and sequencing adapters. Sequencing of libraries was done on Illumina HiSeq 2500 (2x100 bp) or NovaSeq (2x150 bp). The study's processing was this. Demultiplexing of reads and collapsing into UMI consensus sequences were performed with MIGEC, and V(D)J alignment was carried out with MiXCR. Vaccine-responding clonotypes were identified with edgeR using replicate PBMC samples, with FDR below 0.01 and a log2 fold change above 5 up to day 15 being required. Bulk clonotypes were assigned CD4 or CD8 identity according to which sequenced CD4 or CD8 repertoire held them at higher abundance. TCRdb cleaned the public reads at Q25 with fastp, built clones with MiXCR and kept in-frame beta chains. Duplicate CDR3 protein sequences are folded into a single record with the most common DNA and genes. It is TCRdb's table, rather than the study itself, that gives the V and J calls and clone size. The sample data list fewer than 450,000 distinct CDR3 sequences, and 11% of these were observed just once. Roughly 18% of the sample is in the top ten clones.

The treatment or condition label, read with the paper, signifies: live attenuated yellow fever vaccine strain. At each blood-draw timepoint, two biological replicates of bulk PBMCs were obtained. A standard Ficoll-Paque protocol was used to isolate PBMCs from peripheral blood. TriZol was used to extract RNA from bulk PBMCs, from CD4 and CD8 fractions, and from dextramer-positive and dextramer-negative fractions. The rearranged chain carries TRBV5-1 and TRBJ2-3; TRBD1 is perhaps the D gene, given 6 matching bases. The TCR comes from a man aged 18 to 35 who received the YFV17D yellow fever vaccine. Material: PBMCs, obtained on the day of the first yellow fever vaccination. The CDR3 in this case is CASSSNRVLLTDTQYF. At the DNA level, the sequence is TGCGCCAGCAGCTCAAACAGGGTACTACTCACAGATACGCAGTATTTT.